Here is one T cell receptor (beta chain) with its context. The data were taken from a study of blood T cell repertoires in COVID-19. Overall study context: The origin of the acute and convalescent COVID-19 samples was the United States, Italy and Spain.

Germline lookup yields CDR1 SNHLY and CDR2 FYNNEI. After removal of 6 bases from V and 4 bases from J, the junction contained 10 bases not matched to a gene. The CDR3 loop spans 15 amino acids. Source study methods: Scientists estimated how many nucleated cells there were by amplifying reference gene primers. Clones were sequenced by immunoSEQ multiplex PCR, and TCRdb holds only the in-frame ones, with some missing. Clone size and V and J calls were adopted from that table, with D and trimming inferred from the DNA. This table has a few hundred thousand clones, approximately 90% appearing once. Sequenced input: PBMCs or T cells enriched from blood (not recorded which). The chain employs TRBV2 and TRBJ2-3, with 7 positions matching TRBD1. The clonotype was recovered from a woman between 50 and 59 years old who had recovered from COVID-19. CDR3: CASSRQGFEADTQYF. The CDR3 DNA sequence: TGTGCCAGCAGCAGACAGGGTTTTGAGGCAGATACGCAGTATTTT.